Listed here is a single T cell receptor (beta chain). This sample stems from a study of cytomegalovirus exposure and HLA in healthy donors. Method: immunoSEQ multiplex PCR; TCRdb's copy keeps in-frame clones and lacks some. The table lists some 170,000 clones, 80% to 90% of them singletons, with roughly 1.5% in the top ten. This clonotype was obtained from a young woman in good health and CMV-seronegative. The sequencing sample was made of PBMCs.

The CDR3 reads CASSLDGDLYNEQFF. The CDR3, as DNA: TGTGCCAGCAGCTTAGATGGTGACTTATACAATGAGCAGTTCTTC. The chain couples TRBV11-2 to TRBJ2-1; no reliable D call. The germline V gene encodes CDR1 SGHAT and CDR2 FQNNGV. V was pared by 0 bases and J by 4 bases, with 10 bases between. CDR3 length equals 15 residues.